This TCR beta chain is drawn from a study of regulatory T cells in long-lasting Graves disease. Findings and caveats of the study: TCR diversity was lower in persistent than newly diagnosed Graves' disease.

The CDR3 runs to 14 residues. The V gene end was trimmed by 5 bases and the J gene end by 0 bases; junction bases not matched to a gene: 2. Germline CDR1 SNHLY, CDR2 FYNNEI. About this clonotype itself: Its specificity is unknown.

HTBI primers from iRepertoire and Arm-PCR of CDR3 regions yielded the TCR beta libraries. A single record per CDR3 protein comes from TCRdb applying MiXCR to the multiplex PCR reads. The sample lists 350,000 to 500,000 distinct CDR3 sequences; 21% were seen once. Time point reported: persistent/refractory GD, antithyroid drugs over 5 years with positive TRAb. The TCR library was made from RNA that had been extracted from PBMCs in TRIzol. One endocrinology department in Xi'an, China, was where patients came from. This sequence originates from a female donor with Graves disease. This chain links TRBV2 with TRBJ2-3, with 7 bases matching TRBD1. The sequences come from peripheral blood mononuclear cells (PBMCs), collected when the disease was refractory, from a patient treated with antithyroid drugs. CDR3 amino acids: CASSPTGSTDTQYF. The CDR3 nucleotides are TGTGCCAGCAGTCCGACAGGGAGCACAGATACGCAGTATTTT. Full variable domain (outside the CDR3, taken from reference TRBV2 and TRBJ2-3): EPEVTQTPSHQVTQMGQEVILRCVPISNHLYFYWYRQILGQKVEFLVSFYNNEISEKSEIFDDQFSVERPDGSNFTLKIRSTKLEDSAMYFCASSPTGSTDTQYFGPGTRLTVL.